The present T cell receptor (beta chain) was sequenced within a study of control samples from healthy donors and cancer patients. Data came from immunoSEQ multiplex PCR; TCRdb stores just in-frame clones and leaves some out. The table includes 90,000 to 150,000 clones, 80% to 90% detected once. V was trimmed by 6 bases and J by 1 base, leaving 15 bases between them. The CDR3 runs to 15 residues. From germline, CDR1 is LGHDT and CDR2 YNNKEL (reference sequence). The V and J genes are TRBV3-1 (or the pseudogene TRBV3-2) and TRBJ2-5; D possibly corresponds to TRBD1 (6 bases). The source is a man in his forties or fifties in good health. Specimen: blood. The CDR3 sequence is CASSSTGTTQETQYF. The CDR3 DNA sequence: TGTGCCAGCAGTTCCACCGGGACAACCCAAGAGACCCAGTACTTC.